One and the same sample provided the 26 T cell receptor beta chains below, sequenced in a study of cytomegalovirus exposure and HLA in healthy donors. Vbeta (60) and Jbeta (13) primers were used in the PCR. Profiling relied on immunoSEQ multiplex PCR, and the TCRdb table lists in-frame clones only, not all of them. Among a few hundred thousand clones, 75% were seen once, and the ten largest hold 1.5% to 2%. Sequencing used PBMCs. The receptors here all came from a woman aged 30 to 39 in good health and CMV-seronegative.

The rearrangement uses TRBV7-9 and TRBJ2-7; TRBD2 agrees at 8 bases. The CDR3 runs 17 residues. Losses at the gene ends were 5 bases for V and 4 bases for J; bases not matched to a gene: 16. Germline V gene data show CDR1 as SEHNR and CDR2 as FQNEAQ (reference sequence). The CDR3 DNA reads TGTGCCAGCAGCCTCTCCCCCTTTAGCGGGGACTATTACGAGCAGTACTTC. Protein product: CASSLSPFSGDYYEQYF. The whole variable domain, filled in from reference TRBV7-9 and TRBJ2-7, reads DTGVSQNPRHKITKRGQNVTFRCDPISEHNRLYWYRQTLGQGPEFLTYFQNEAQLEKSRLLSDRFSAERPKGSFSTLEIQRTEQGDSAMYLCASSLSPFSGDYYEQYFGPGTRLTVT.

This clone was counted a few times. The rearrangement uses TRBV7-3 and TRBJ2-3; 9 bases fit TRBD2. Germline CDR1 is SGHTA and CDR2 is FQGTGA. This CDR3 has 14 amino acids. V lost 4 bases, J lost 3 bases, and 2 bases stayed unmatched. CDR3 region: CASSSSGDTDTQYF. The CDR3 region has the DNA TGTGCCAGCAGCTCTAGCGGGGATACAGATACGCAGTATTTT. The complete variable domain, with remaining parts taken from reference TRBV7-3 and TRBJ2-3, reads GAGVSQTPSNKVTEKGKYVELRCDPISGHTALYWYRQSLGQGPEFLIYFQGTGAADDSGLPNDRFFAVRPEGSVSTLKIQRTERGDSAVYLCASSSSGDTDTQYFGPGTRLTVL.

The V call is TRBV6-5, the J call TRBJ2-1; the D gene is possibly TRBD2 (6 bases). V shed 2 bases and J shed 11 bases, with 13 bases lying between them. CDR1 is MNHEY, CDR2 SVGAGI, per germline. CDR3 length equals 13 residues. DNA for the CDR3: TGTGCCAGCAGTTACGAGTGGAGGGCCAAGCAGTTCTTC. The encoded protein is CASSYEWRAKQFF.

The chain employs TRBV6-6 and TRBJ2-1; 8 bases agree with TRBD1. Per the germline V gene, CDR1 is MNHNY and CDR2 is SVGAGI (reference sequence). This CDR3 spans 14 amino acids. V lost 5 bases, J lost 3 bases, and 3 bases stayed unmatched. The CDR3 reads CASSTTGGYNEQFF. In DNA, the CDR3 is TGTGCCAGCAGTACCACAGGGGGCTACAATGAGCAGTTCTTC.

A single count supports this clone. Germline and junction disagree at one end, which may indicate a read error. V gene TRBV18 combines with J gene TRBJ2-1, with 9 bases lining up with TRBD2. CDR1 and CDR2 (germline): KGHSH, LQKENI. CDR3 length: 17 amino acids. The CDR3 protein is CDSSPPSGESSYNEQFF. In nucleotides, the CDR3 is TGTGACAGCTCCCCACCTAGCGGGGAAAGCTCCTACAATGAGCAGTTCTTC.

This rearrangement joins TRBV7-6 to TRBJ1-4, with TRBD1 matching 8 bases. This CDR3 comprises 17 residues. The junction had 11 bases not matched to a gene; V was cut back by 4 bases and J by 4 bases. Per germline, CDR1 SGHVS and CDR2 FNYEAQ. The CDR3 sequence is CASSSPGQAPVNEKLFF. In nucleotides, the CDR3 is TGTGCCAGCAGCTCACCGGGACAGGCCCCCGTTAATGAAAAACTGTTTTTT.

This clone was observed a few times. CDR3 nucleotide sequence: TGTGCCAGTACCATCGAGGGAGACGGCTACACCTTC. Its protein product is CASTIEGDGYTF. The chain recombines TRBV19 with TRBJ1-2; D uncertain. This CDR3 has 12 residues. Germline V gives CDR1 LNHDA, CDR2 SQIVND (reference sequence). With 7 bases removed from V and 8 bases from J, the gap between germline ends came to 14 bases. The full variable domain, rest sourced from reference TRBV19 and TRBJ1-2, is DGGITQSPKYLFRKEGQNVTLSCEQNLNHDAMYWYRQDPGQGLRLIYYSQIVNDFQKGDIAEGYSVSREKKESFPLTVTSAQKNPTAFYLCASTIEGDGYTFGSGTRLTVV.

The V and J genes are TRBV7-3 and TRBJ2-2; 13 bases agree with TRBD2. Germline CDR1 is SGHTA and CDR2 is FQGTGA. Trimming cost V 5 bases and J 4 bases; bases outside gene matches: 4. The CDR3 is made up of 16 amino acids. CDR3 coding DNA: TGTGCCAGCAGCCCAGGACTAGCGGGAGCCACCGGGGAGCTGTTTTTT. It encodes CASSPGLAGATGELFF. The entire variable domain, with the rest obtained from reference TRBV7-3 and TRBJ2-2, is as follows: GAGVSQTPSNKVTEKGKYVELRCDPISGHTALYWYRQSLGQGPEFLIYFQGTGAADDSGLPNDRFFAVRPEGSVSTLKIQRTERGDSAVYLCASSPGLAGATGELFFGEGSRLTVL.

The chain recombines TRBV29-1 with TRBJ2-2, with 8 bases that match TRBD1. The length of the CDR3 is 13 residues. The ends lost 6 bases at V and 7 bases at J; junction bases unmatched: 7. CDR1 SQVTM and CDR2 ANQGSEA come from the germline V gene. The CDR3 is CSVEDRASGELFF. The CDR3 DNA follows: TGCAGCGTGGAGGACAGGGCGAGCGGGGAGCTGTTTTTT.

The gene calls are TRBV11-3 and TRBJ2-5; tentatively, D is TRBD2 (5 bases). Germline V CDR1 and CDR2: SGHNT, YENEEA. The CDR3 totals 13 residues. The V end lost 4 bases, the J end lost 0 bases, and 6 bases lay between the germline ends. The CDR3 DNA follows: TGTGCCAGCAGCTCGGACTACCAAGAGACCCAGTACTTC. Amino acid sequence: CASSSDYQETQYF.

This clone was observed a handful of times. The V gene is TRBV5-1, the J gene TRBJ2-7; the match to TRBD1 covers 12 bases. J was trimmed by 3 bases and V by 4 bases; bases with no gene match: 5. The CDR3 loop spans 15 amino acids. The V gene's germline CDR1 is SGHRS and CDR2 YFSETQ. CDR3 nucleotide sequence: TGCGCCAGCAGCGAGGGGACAGGGGGCTTCTACGAGCAGTACTTC. Translating gives CASSEGTGGFYEQYF.

This clone was detected only a few times. This chain uses TRBV2 with TRBJ2-7, with 7 bases aligning to TRBD1. With V trimmed by 3 bases and J by 2 bases, 4 bases remained unmatched. CDR1 and CDR2 (germline): SNHLY, FYNNEI. The CDR3 extends over 14 amino acids. The CDR3 bases are TGTGCCAGCAGTGATTCCGGGACAGCCTACGAGCAGTACTTC. It specifies CASSDSGTAYEQYF.

There are a few counts of this clone. The J gene is TRBJ1-1, the V gene TRBV6-6, with a weak D call TRBD1 (5 bases). CDR1 MNHNY and CDR2 SVGAGI come from the germline V gene (reference sequence). Deletions cut 7 bases from V and 6 bases from J, with 15 bases between. The CDR3 length is 13 residues. CDR3: CASITGGDAEAFF. CDR3 bases: TGTGCCAGCATTACCGGGGGGGATGCTGAAGCTTTCTTT.

There are a few counts of this clone. V usage is TRBV5-1 and J usage is TRBJ2-6; D ambiguous. Germline CDR1 is SGHRS and CDR2 is YFSETQ. V was trimmed by 3 bases and J by 0 bases, leaving 7 bases between them. The CDR3 runs 15 residues. The CDR3 DNA is TGCGCCAGCAGCTACGACACCTCTGGGGCCAACGTCCTGACTTTC. It encodes CASSYDTSGANVLTF.

This chain uses TRBV2 with TRBJ1-6; 9 nucleotides line up with TRBD1. CDR1 and CDR2 from the germline V gene are SNHLY and FYNNEI. This CDR3 is built from 15 residues. Trimming at V came to 3 bases and at J to 9 bases, leaving 6 bases not matched to a gene. CDR3 sequence reads: CASSEEGTGSSPLHF. The CDR3, as DNA: TGTGCCAGCAGTGAGGAGGGGACAGGGTCTTCACCCCTCCACTTT.

The V gene is TRBV6-1, the J gene TRBJ1-1, with a weak D call TRBD1 (5 bases). CDR3 length: 12 amino acids. The germline CDR1 and CDR2 sequences are MNHNS and SASEGT. Trimming left V 5 bases short and J 7 bases short, with 11 bases between. As DNA, the CDR3 is TGTGCCAGCAGTCGGCAGGGTCTTGAAGCTTTCTTT. Amino acids: CASSRQGLEAFF.

This clone was seen only a few times. The V and J genes are TRBV9 and TRBJ2-7; maybe TRBD2 (6 bases). CDR3 length: 15 amino acids. V gave up 4 bases and J gave up 2 bases, with 16 bases separating them. CDR1 and CDR2 (germline): SGDLS, YYNGEE. Here the CDR3 reads CASSPQGGPTYEQYF. DNA for the CDR3: TGTGCCAGCAGCCCCCAGGGAGGACCTACCTACGAGCAGTACTTC.

The genes are TRBV6-5 and TRBJ1-2; 9 bases are a match to TRBD1. J gave up 3 bases and V 8 bases, and 1 base lay outside the gene matches. Germline V gives CDR1 MNHEY, CDR2 SVGAGI. CDR3 size: 12 residues. CDR3: CASGQGHYGYTF. The DNA for the CDR3 is TGTGCCAGCGGACAGGGGCACTATGGCTACACCTTC.

This chain uses TRBV7-9 with TRBJ2-7; D call uncertain. This CDR3 is built from 13 residues. Germline-derived CDR1 and CDR2 are SEHNR and FQNEAQ (reference sequence). Trimming removed 1 base at V and 5 bases at J, with 9 bases between. The CDR3 loop is CASSLGVANEQYF. CDR3 DNA sequence: TGTGCCAGCAGCTTAGGGGTAGCCAACGAGCAGTACTTC.

The chain couples TRBV5-1 to TRBJ1-6; 9 bases map to TRBD1. J lost 11 bases, V lost 4 bases, and 13 bases had no gene match. The germline V gene encodes CDR1 SGHRS and CDR2 YFSETQ. The CDR3 loop spans 16 amino acids. The DNA for the CDR3 is TGCGCCAGCAGCCCCCACCCGAGGGACAGGGATGCACCCCTCCACTTT. Translating gives CASSPHPRDRDAPLHF.

This sequence joins TRBV6-1 and TRBJ1-2; 8 bases fit TRBD1. Trimming removed 4 bases from V and 0 bases from J; junction bases left unmatched: 1. CDR3 length: 14 amino acids. Germline assignment: CDR1 MNHNS and CDR2 SASEGT. The CDR3 spells CASSVDRANYGYTF. The CDR3 nucleotides are TGTGCCAGCAGTGTGGACAGGGCTAACTATGGCTACACCTTC.

This chain joins TRBV11-3 and TRBJ2-3; 8 positions agree with TRBD2. CDR1 is SGHNT and CDR2 is YENEEA in the germline V gene. The V gene end was trimmed by 2 bases and the J gene end by 6 bases; junction bases not matched to a gene: 10. The CDR3 is made up of 16 amino acids. This chain's CDR3 is CASSLTGGSGFDTQYF. Written as DNA, the CDR3 is TGTGCCAGCAGCTTAACGGGGGGGTCGGGGTTTGATACGCAGTATTTT.

This clone has just a few counts. V and J are TRBV30 and TRBJ1-1; 9 nucleotides line up with TRBD1. The V and J ends lost 5 bases and 5 bases, in that order; junction bases with no gene match: 6. The CDR3 totals 13 residues. Germline V gives CDR1 GTSNPN, CDR2 SVGIG (reference sequence). CDR3: CAWRDRVYTEAFF. CDR3 DNA sequence: TGTGCCTGGCGGGACAGGGTATATACTGAAGCTTTCTTT.

The chain carries TRBV6-1 and TRBJ1-5; tentatively, D is TRBD1 (6 bases). The CDR3 loop spans 13 amino acids. V lost 6 bases and J 4 bases, leaving 10 bases between the germline ends. Germline CDR1 and CDR2: MNHNS and SASEGT. CDR3 sequence (DNA): TGTGCCAGCAGACCCGGACAGAATCAGCCCCAGCATTTT. Translated, it gives CASRPGQNQPQHF.

This sequence joins TRBV18 and TRBJ2-7; 9 bases align to TRBD1. Per germline, CDR1 KGHSH and CDR2 LQKENI. Trimming took 3 bases from V and 6 from J; bases not matched to a gene: 3. The CDR3 has 13 residues. The CDR3 DNA reads as TGTGCCAGCTCACCGGGGACAGGGATCGAGCAGTACTTC. It codes for CASSPGTGIEQYF.

The rearrangement links TRBV5-5 to TRBJ2-3; tentatively, D is TRBD2 (7 bases). CDR1 is SGHKS and CDR2 is YYEKEE in the germline V gene (reference sequence). V was clipped by 1 base and J by 1 base, with 13 bases between them. The CDR3 is 16 residues long. The CDR3 region has the DNA TGTGCCAGCAGCTTGTTTACGGGGGGCCGCACAGATACGCAGTATTTT. It specifies CASSLFTGGRTDTQYF.